The source of this T cell receptor (beta chain) is a study of cytomegalovirus exposure and HLA in healthy donors. Study summary: Sequencing of about 179 million T cells in an earlier analysis found some 100 million unique TCR beta sequences. Study-level findings and limits: Clonal expansion, a later analysis showed, was greater in HLA-associated TCR beta chains than in equally common others. Diagnosis of cytomegalovirus status made by the classifier reportedly showed high specificity and sensitivity.

PCR used 60 Vbeta primers and 13 Jbeta primers. Assay used: immunoSEQ multiplex PCR; TCRdb lists only in-frame clones, some missing. The table shows some 200,000 clones, with about 90% occurring only once. CDR3 size: 15 residues. Trimming took off 2 bases at V and 6 bases at J, with 15 bases between the two ends. CDR1 and CDR2 from the germline V gene are SGHTA and FQGTGA. Remarks on this clone: Antigen: not known.

Material for sequencing was PBMCs. This receptor was identified in a girl younger than two in good health and CMV-seronegative. The V and J genes are TRBV7-3 and TRBJ2-3; D perhaps matches TRBD2 (6 bases). For the CDR3, the DNA is TGTGCCAGCAGCTTAGGTTACGGGAGTATTGATACGCAGTATTTT. Translating it yields CASSLGYGSIDTQYF.